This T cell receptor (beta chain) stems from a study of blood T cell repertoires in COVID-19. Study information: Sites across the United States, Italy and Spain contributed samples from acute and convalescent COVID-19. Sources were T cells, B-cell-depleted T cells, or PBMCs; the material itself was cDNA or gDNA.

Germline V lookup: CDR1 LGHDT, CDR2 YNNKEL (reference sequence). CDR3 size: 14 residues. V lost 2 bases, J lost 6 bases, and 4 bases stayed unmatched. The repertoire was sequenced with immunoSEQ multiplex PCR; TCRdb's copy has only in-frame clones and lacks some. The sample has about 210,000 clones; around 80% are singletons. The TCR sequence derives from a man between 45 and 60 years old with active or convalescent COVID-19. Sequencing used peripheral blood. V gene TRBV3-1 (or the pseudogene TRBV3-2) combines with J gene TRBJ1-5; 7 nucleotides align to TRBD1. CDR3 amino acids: CASSQNSGGQPQHF. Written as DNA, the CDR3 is TGTGCCAGCAGCCAAAATTCAGGGGGTCAGCCCCAGCATTTT.